Following are 5 T cell receptor beta chains from one sample sequenced in a study of monozygotic twins with inflammatory bowel disease. TCRdb reanalyzed the 5' RACE reads, giving one entry per CDR3 protein sequence and no DNA. The sample table sets out 440,000 or so distinct CDR3 sequences. The sample comprised blood. These receptors all come from a human donor with ulcerative colitis or Crohn's disease, or a healthy co-twin of an affected twin (not recorded which).

The chain recombines TRBV15 with TRBJ2-3; TCRdb selects TRBD2, and the lack of DNA leaves this call unchecked. Germline CDR1 LNHNV, CDR2 YYDKDF (reference sequence). This CDR3 is built from 21 residues. The chain's CDR3 is CATSTHRRASGRGISTDTQYF.

V is TRBV14 and J is TRBJ2-1; TCRdb gives TRBD1 as the D gene, but with no DNA this cannot be confirmed. The CDR3 runs 14 residues. The germline V gene encodes CDR1 SGHDN and CDR2 FVKESK. The CDR3 region is CASSQAGVYNEQFF.

This rearrangement joins TRBV5-4 to TRBJ2-1; lacking DNA, the TRBD2 call made by TCRdb goes unchecked. CDR3 length: 15 amino acids. Germline CDR1 is SGHNT and CDR2 is YYREEE (reference sequence). The CDR3 loop reads CASSSKTTSYNEQFF.

V usage is TRBV27 and J usage is TRBJ1-1; the D call from TCRdb, TRBD1, cannot be confirmed without DNA. CDR3 size: 15 residues. CDR1 is MNHEY and CDR2 is SMNVEV in the germline V gene (reference sequence). CDR3 protein: CASSKRHHKGTEAFF.

The V gene is TRBV5-6, the J gene TRBJ2-1; TCRdb's D call of TRBD2 is untestable without DNA. Germline V gives CDR1 SGHDT, CDR2 YYEEEE. The CDR3 contains 19 residues. The CDR3: CASSGRLAGAPRAYNEQFF.